These 17 T cell receptor beta chains were all obtained from the same sample, sequenced in a study of cytomegalovirus exposure and HLA in healthy donors (dated by TCRdb to about 2017). Library preparation was by the immunoSEQ multiplex PCR assay. In TCRdb, the immuneACCESS table is reduced to in-frame sequences with V and J assigned. These tables do not hold every clone; where another copy was compared, an unresolved V gene accounts for under half, and the others remain unexplained. In this sample the table shows about 120,000 clones, about 91% of which occur a single time. 1.5% to 2% of the sample is held by the ten biggest clonotypes. Sequencing input: PBMCs. The receptors derive from a young man in good health and CMV-seronegative.

V usage is TRBV5-4 and J usage is TRBJ2-3; possibly TRBD1 for D (5 bases). V was shortened by 6 bases and J by 1 base, with 12 bases between the two germline ends. CDR1 and CDR2 from the germline V gene are SGHNT and YYREEE (reference sequence). CDR3 length: 14 residues. As DNA, the CDR3 is TGTGCCAGCACCCGAGACAGCCGCACAGATACGCAGTATTTT. Translated, it gives CASTRDSRTDTQYF.

The chain uses TRBV7-9 and TRBJ2-3; 10 bases agree with TRBD2. This CDR3 spans 17 amino acids. Germline V gene sequence: CDR1 SEHNR, CDR2 FQNEAQ (reference sequence). Trimming removed 4 bases from V and 4 bases from J; junction bases left unmatched: 11. CDR3 residues: CASSYSGTSEFSDTQYF. DNA for the CDR3: TGTGCCAGCAGCTACTCCGGGACTAGCGAGTTCTCAGATACGCAGTATTTT. The full variable domain, rest sourced from reference TRBV7-9 and TRBJ2-3, is DTGVSQNPRHKITKRGQNVTFRCDPISEHNRLYWYRQTLGQGPEFLTYFQNEAQLEKSRLLSDRFSAERPKGSFSTLEIQRTEQGDSAMYLCASSYSGTSEFSDTQYFGPGTRLTVL.

The chain uses TRBV28 and TRBJ2-7; D is perhaps TRBD2 (6 bases). Germline CDR1 reads MDHEN; CDR2 reads SYDVKM. There are 12 residues in the CDR3. Trimming removed 8 bases from V and 3 bases from J, with 11 bases in between. The CDR3 region has the DNA TGTGCCAGCGCCCGACTAGGCTACGAGCAGTACTTC. Translation: CASARLGYEQYF.

This chain joins TRBV10-2 and TRBJ2-7; 7 bases are a match to TRBD2. Germline CDR1 WSHSY, CDR2 SAAADI. The CDR3 has 15 amino acids. V lost 0 bases, J lost 2 bases, and 4 bases stayed unmatched. CDR3 residues: CASSESQRGTYEQYF. CDR3 coding DNA: TGCGCCAGCAGTGAGTCTCAGCGGGGAACCTACGAGCAGTACTTC.

The V gene is TRBV7-9, the J gene TRBJ1-3, with D perhaps matching TRBD1 (6 bases). The CDR3 contains 15 residues. The germline CDR1 and CDR2 sequences are SEHNR and FQNEAQ (reference sequence). V was trimmed by 3 bases and J by 0 bases, leaving 9 bases between them. The CDR3 region is CASSLGASSGNTIYF. CDR3 bases: TGTGCCAGCAGCTTGGGGGCTTCCTCTGGAAACACCATATATTTT.

The rearrangement joins TRBV18 to TRBJ1-5; D unresolved. CDR3 length: 14 amino acids. V lost 4 bases and J lost 0, with 7 bases in between. Germline assignment: CDR1 KGHSH and CDR2 LQKENI. The CDR3 DNA is TGTGCCAGCTCACTGGCTCTTAGCAATCAGCCCCAGCATTTT. Translated: CASSLALSNQPQHF.

The gene calls are TRBV23-1 and TRBJ2-3; D is possibly TRBD1 (5 bases). TRBV23-1 is treated as an ORF (open reading frame) with a function not yet certain. V was clipped by 8 bases and J by 0 bases, with 18 bases between them. This CDR3 comprises 16 residues. Here the CDR3 reads CASPACGAKSTDTQYF. CDR3 DNA sequence: TGCGCCAGCCCTGCGTGTGGGGCCAAAAGCACAGATACGCAGTATTTT.

The genes are TRBV4-1 and TRBJ2-1; D gene unclear. Germline loops: CDR1 MGHRA, CDR2 YSYEKL. This CDR3 has 15 residues. The V end lost 2 bases, the J end lost 5 bases, and 13 bases lay between the germline ends. The CDR3 region is CASSQTYQINNEQFF. The CDR3 bases are TGCGCCAGCAGCCAAACCTACCAAATAAACAATGAGCAGTTCTTC.

This sequence joins TRBV29-1 and TRBJ2-3, with a weak D call TRBD2 (5 bases). CDR1 and CDR2 (germline): SQVTM, ANQGSEA. Trimming took off 4 bases at V and 2 bases at J, with 10 bases between the two ends. The CDR3 covers 13 residues. CDR3 amino acids: CSVASADTDTQYF. CDR3 coding DNA: TGCAGCGTTGCTTCAGCGGACACAGATACGCAGTATTTT.

J is TRBJ2-1 and V is TRBV28, with TRBD2 matching over 9 bases. The length of the CDR3 is 15 residues. CDR1 MDHEN and CDR2 SYDVKM come from the germline V gene. V trimming: 6 bases; J trimming: 7 bases; junction bases outside the gene matches: 10. For the CDR3, the DNA is TGTGCCAGCAGCCCTCGCGGACTAGCGCAAAATGAGCAGTTCTTC. This codes for CASSPRGLAQNEQFF.

CDR3 residues: CASSIVRGSYNEQFF. The CDR3 DNA reads as TGTGCCAGTAGTATAGTCCGAGGCTCCTACAATGAGCAGTTCTTC. The gene calls are TRBV19 and TRBJ2-1; no definite D call. The CDR3 consists of 15 residues. Germline V gene sequence: CDR1 LNHDA, CDR2 SQIVND (reference sequence). Trimming took off 1 base at V and 0 bases at J, with 7 bases between the two ends.

V and J are TRBV5-1 and TRBJ1-2; 9 nucleotides line up with TRBD1. The V gene's germline CDR1 is SGHRS and CDR2 YFSETQ. V was clipped by 1 base and J by 7 bases; unmatched bases: 8. The CDR3 is made up of 15 amino acids. CDR3 bases: TGCGCCAGCAGCTTGATGACAGGGGGAGAAGGTGGCTACACCTTC. Residues: CASSLMTGGEGGYTF.

J is TRBJ1-1 and V is TRBV6-1; weak D call: TRBD1 (6 bases). The CDR3 runs 15 residues. Trimming pared 6 bases from V and 5 bases from J, leaving 19 bases between. Per the germline V gene, CDR1 is MNHNS and CDR2 is SASEGT. The CDR3 loop is CASRAVGGVWTEAFF. The DNA for the CDR3 is TGTGCCAGCAGGGCCGTAGGGGGGGTTTGGACTGAAGCTTTCTTT.

The chain joins TRBV6-1 to TRBJ2-7; D may be TRBD1 (6 bases). The CDR3 loop spans 14 amino acids. V lost 6 bases and J lost 5, with 17 bases in between. Per germline, CDR1 MNHNS and CDR2 SASEGT. CDR3 protein: CASRGLGTNHEQYF. In nucleotides, the CDR3 is TGTGCCAGCAGGGGTCTTGGGACAAATCACGAGCAGTACTTC.

The J gene is TRBJ2-7, the V gene TRBV6-5; 9 nucleotides match TRBD1. CDR3 length: 14 amino acids. The V gene end was trimmed by 4 bases and the J gene end by 4 bases; junction bases not matched to a gene: 5. Germline V gene data show CDR1 as MNHEY and CDR2 as SVGAGI. The CDR3 reads CASSWDRVPYEQYF. As DNA, the CDR3 is TGTGCCAGCAGTTGGGACAGGGTACCTTACGAGCAGTACTTC.

This clone was detected only a few times. The J gene is TRBJ1-2, the V gene TRBV2, with 9 positions matching TRBD1. Germline values: CDR1 SNHLY, CDR2 FYNNEI. Trimming cost V 4 bases and J 8 bases; bases outside gene matches: 5. The CDR3 extends over 13 amino acids. The CDR3 is CASSATGGRGYTF. As DNA, the CDR3 is TGTGCCAGCAGTGCGACAGGGGGTCGGGGCTACACCTTC.

This chain joins TRBV28 and TRBJ2-7; 9 bases are shared with TRBD2. The CDR3 spans 15 residues. The J segment lost 5 bases and the V segment lost 5 bases, leaving 10 bases of the junction unmatched. Germline loops: CDR1 MDHEN, CDR2 SYDVKM. Here the CDR3 reads CASSPLETSGDEQYF. The CDR3 coding sequence is TGTGCCAGCAGTCCCCTCGAGACTAGCGGAGACGAGCAGTACTTC.